This T cell receptor beta chain was recovered during a study of cytomegalovirus exposure and HLA in healthy donors. On the study more broadly: The study's early data release held roughly 91 million unique TCRs from HLA-typed donors.

Trimming removed 4 bases from V and 2 bases from J; junction bases left unmatched: 2. Germline CDR1 is MNHEY and CDR2 is SVGAGI. This CDR3 contains 15 residues. It was with 60 Vbeta and 13 Jbeta primers that the PCR ran. Data came from immunoSEQ multiplex PCR; TCRdb stores just in-frame clones and leaves some out. Here the sample spans 150,000 to 200,000 clones, about 59% being singletons. Note on this clone: Its antigen is not known.

Everyone who donated was a healthy bone marrow donor. Whole-study results and caveats: Later analysis demonstrated an association between a missense DCLRE1C variant and TCR beta V- and J-gene trimming.

The TCR comes from a man in his forties or fifties in good health and CMV-seronegative. Source material: PBMCs. The rearrangement joins TRBV6-5 to TRBJ1-6; 7 bases fit TRBD1. The CDR3, as DNA: TGTGCCAGCAGTTCGACAGGGACCTATAATTCACCCCTCCACTTT. Encoded protein: CASSSTGTYNSPLHF.